Below are 24 T cell receptor beta chains sequenced from a single sample in a study of T cells in Graves' hyperthyroidism and ophthalmopathy. The CDR3 regions of TCR beta were amplified from RNA transcripts. A first-round RT-PCR of the TCR CDR3 used the HTBI primer set. A single record per CDR3 protein comes from TCRdb applying MiXCR to the multiplex PCR reads. The sample comprises 700,000 or so distinct CDR3 sequences, about 14% of which are singletons, and about an eighth rests with the top ten. Sequences were obtained from blood. Every receptor here comes from a woman in her forties or fifties with Graves' ophthalmopathy.

This clonotype showed up many times. V usage is TRBV11-2 and J usage is TRBJ1-1; D is uncertain. Germline loops: CDR1 SGHAT, CDR2 FQNNGV. The CDR3 has 12 residues. V lost 4 bases to trimming and J lost 8 bases, with 11 bases between them. CDR3 protein: CASSWGINEAFF. CDR3 DNA sequence: TGTGCCAGCAGCTGGGGTATAAACGAAGCTTTCTTT.

This clonotype was counted only a few times. The DNA of the CDR3 is TGTGCCAGCAGCTTAGTTCTAGCGGGAGCACCAGATACGCAGTATTTT. Amino acids: CASSLVLAGAPDTQYF. The J gene is TRBJ2-3, the V gene TRBV11-1; 10 nucleotides line up with TRBD2. The germline V gene encodes CDR1 SGHAT and CDR2 FQDESV (reference sequence). The CDR3 is 16 residues long. With 1 base clipped from V and 4 bases from J, the junction kept 5 bases outside the gene matches.

This clonotype was detected ten times or more. This rearrangement joins TRBV20-1 to TRBJ1-1; D is unresolved. This CDR3 contains 13 residues. Germline lookup yields CDR1 DFQATT and CDR2 SNEGSKA (reference sequence). V was clipped by 2 bases and J by 0 bases, with 7 bases between them. CDR3 in DNA: TGCAGTGCTAGAACGAGTCTGAACACTGAAGCTTTCTTT. Protein sequence: CSARTSLNTEAFF.

V and J are TRBV7-2 and TRBJ2-7, with D perhaps matching TRBD1 (6 bases). There are 16 residues in the CDR3. V was clipped by 1 base and J by 0 bases, with 13 bases between them. Germline V CDR1 and CDR2: SGHTA, FQGNSA. The CDR3 protein is CASSLVSKGDSYEQYF. As DNA, the CDR3 is TGTGCCAGCAGCTTAGTGAGTAAGGGGGACTCCTACGAGCAGTACTTC.

This clonotype was detected only a few times. The gene calls are TRBV20-1 and TRBJ2-5, with 9 bases matching TRBD1. Germline V gives CDR1 DFQATT, CDR2 SNEGSKA (reference sequence). The CDR3 extends over 14 amino acids. J gave up 5 bases and V 5 bases, and 9 bases lay outside the gene matches. CDR3 bases: TGCAGTGCTGGAACAGGGGGCGCGAGGGAGACCCAGTACTTC. It yields the protein CSAGTGGARETQYF.

The gene calls are TRBV10-3 and TRBJ1-2; D perhaps matches TRBD1 (5 bases). V dropped 4 bases and J dropped 5 bases, with 14 bases sitting between them. Germline V gene sequence: CDR1 ENHRY, CDR2 SYGVKD. The CDR3 runs to 14 residues. The CDR3: CAISGPGAEYGYTF. In DNA form, the CDR3 reads TGTGCCATCAGTGGACCTGGGGCGGAGTATGGCTACACCTTC.

The chain recombines TRBV6-5 with TRBJ1-2; D may be TRBD1 (5 bases). The germline V gene has CDR1 MNHEY and CDR2 SVGAGI. CDR3 length equals 15 residues. V lost 2 bases to trimming and J lost 4 bases, with 14 bases between them. CDR3 in amino acids: CASSYPPGRGYGYTF. The CDR3 coding sequence is TGTGCCAGCAGTTACCCCCCGGGGCGCGGCTATGGCTACACCTTC.

This clonotype was detected many times. V usage is TRBV7-9 and J usage is TRBJ2-1, with 7 bases matching TRBD1. V was clipped by 10 bases and J by 8 bases; unmatched bases: 11. Germline V CDR1 and CDR2: SEHNR, FQNEAQ (reference sequence). The CDR3 has 13 amino acids. The CDR3 is CAIDREKLDEQFF. The CDR3 DNA reads TGTGCCATTGACAGGGAGAAGTTGGATGAGCAGTTCTTC.

Only a few counts were recorded for this clonotype. The chain links TRBV6-2 or TRBV6-3 to TRBJ2-1; perhaps TRBD1 as D (5 bases). This CDR3 region has 14 residues. V was shortened by 10 bases and J by 5 bases, with 18 bases between the two germline ends. Germline V CDR1 and CDR2: MNHEY, SVGEGT. The CDR3 protein is CAITRTYPDNEQFF. The CDR3 nucleotides read TGTGCCATCACCCGGACATATCCAGACAATGAGCAGTTCTTC.

This clonotype was detected many times. The chain recombines TRBV6-2 or TRBV6-3 with TRBJ1-1, with unresolved D. The germline V gene has CDR1 MNHEY and CDR2 SVGEGT. Trimming took 6 bases from V and 0 from J, leaving 11 bases between them. The CDR3 length is 14 residues. The CDR3 here is CASSNAGVNTEAFF. CDR3 nucleotide sequence: TGTGCCAGCAGCAACGCAGGAGTGAACACTGAAGCTTTCTTT.

The chain couples TRBV18 to TRBJ2-7; D gene unclear. Germline V gene sequence: CDR1 KGHSH, CDR2 LQKENI. The CDR3 spans 12 residues. V was clipped by 3 bases and J by 7 bases, with 10 bases between them. For the CDR3, the DNA is TGTGCCAGCTCACCTCAAAGGGTTGAGCAGTACTTC. It translates to CASSPQRVEQYF.

In this sample, this clonotype turned up many times. The chain couples TRBV27 to TRBJ2-7; no clear D gene. The ends were cut back, 7 bases at V and 7 bases at J, with 20 bases in the middle. The germline V gene has CDR1 MNHEY and CDR2 SMNVEV (reference sequence). The CDR3 is 14 residues long. In DNA, the CDR3 is TGTGCCAGCAATGCCGTTGGCACTTACGAAGAGCAGTACTTC. As protein: CASNAVGTYEEQYF.

A note on this clonotype: A read error is possible here, since a much larger clone lies one base away. The chain recombines TRBV10-3 with TRBJ2-3, with D possibly TRBD2 on 6 matching bases. The CDR3 is 17 residues long. CDR1 and CDR2 from the germline V gene are ENHRY and SYGVKD. Trimming removed 0 bases from V and 4 bases from J, with 17 bases in between. CDR3: CAISESKGLTGADTQYF. The CDR3 DNA reads as TGTGCCATCAGTGAGTCGAAAGGACTAACGGGGGCAGATACGCAGTATTTT.

This clonotype came up a few times. The V call is TRBV6-1, the J call TRBJ2-1; D unresolved. The CDR3 is 14 amino acids. V was cut by 4 bases and J by 5 bases, with 12 bases left in between. Germline CDR1 and CDR2: MNHNS and SASEGT. CDR3 protein: CASSGLRGHNEQFF. The CDR3 region has the DNA TGTGCCAGCAGTGGGTTACGCGGACACAATGAGCAGTTCTTC.

The table lists this clonotype with a few counts. J is TRBJ2-7 and V is TRBV15, with D possibly matching TRBD2 (5 bases). From germline, CDR1 is LNHNV and CDR2 YYDKDF (reference sequence). CDR3 length equals 16 residues. V was trimmed by 2 bases and J by 2 bases, leaving 16 bases between them. Here the CDR3 DNA reads TGTGCCACCAGCAGAACCCTGGACTCCAATACCTACGAGCAGTACTTC. Translated, it gives CATSRTLDSNTYEQYF.

This clonotype was counted ten times or more. The chain uses TRBV30 and TRBJ1-6; 10 positions match TRBD1. CDR3 length: 15 amino acids. Looked up from germline, CDR1 is GTSNPN and CDR2 is SVGIG (reference sequence). The V segment lost 4 bases and the J segment 6 bases; nucleotides outside the gene matches: 6. CDR3 DNA sequence: TGTGCCTGGAACGTGGGACAGGGGTTTAATTCACCCCTCCACTTT. It yields the protein CAWNVGQGFNSPLHF.

V usage is TRBV14 and J usage is TRBJ1-5; possible D gene TRBD1, 5 bases. CDR1 and CDR2 from the germline V gene are SGHDN and FVKESK. This CDR3 contains 14 residues. V lost 0 bases, J lost 4 bases, and 7 bases lay in between. The DNA for the CDR3 is TGTGCCAGCAGCCAAGAGGCAGGGAATCAGCCCCAGCATTTT. This codes for CASSQEAGNQPQHF.

The chain has TRBV4-2 and TRBJ1-1; D ambiguous. Trimming cost V 0 bases and J 7 bases, with 15 bases left between them. The CDR3 runs to 15 residues. Germline assignment: CDR1 LGHNA and CDR2 YNFKEQ. The CDR3 DNA reads TGTGCCAGCAGCCAAGAGGGCAGTCTGTTTCTTGAAGCTTTCTTT. Its protein product is CASSQEGSLFLEAFF.

This clonotype was picked up many times. The V gene is TRBV12-3 or TRBV12-4, the J gene TRBJ2-1; the D is unclear. This CDR3 comprises 14 residues. Trimming took 1 base from V and 10 from J, leaving 14 bases between them. CDR3 sequence reads: CASSLVGPRREQFF. The CDR3 coding sequence is TGTGCCAGCAGTTTAGTCGGCCCCCGCAGGGAGCAGTTCTTC.

In this sample, this clonotype turned up many times. CDR3 amino acids: CASQYRDSNQPQHF. In nucleotides, the CDR3 is TGCGCCAGCCAGTACAGGGATAGCAATCAGCCCCAGCATTTT. The rearrangement joins TRBV5-1 to TRBJ1-5, with D perhaps matching TRBD1 (6 bases). CDR3 length: 14 amino acids. Per the germline V gene, CDR1 is SGHRS and CDR2 is YFSETQ. V gave up 7 bases and J gave up 0 bases, with 11 bases separating them.

Turning to this clonotype: Germline is not matched at one junction end, which may reflect a read error. The chain is built from TRBV7-3 and TRBJ2-3; D may be TRBD2 (5 bases). Per the germline V gene, CDR1 is SGHTA and CDR2 is FQGTGA. The CDR3 has 11 residues. CDR3 region: CTSSLGDTEYF. The CDR3 DNA reads as TGTACCAGCAGCTTGGGAGATACGGAGTATTTT.

This clonotype occurred many times. This sequence joins TRBV18 and TRBJ2-5; D not certain. Looked up from germline, CDR1 is KGHSH and CDR2 is LQKENI. This CDR3 has 14 amino acids. V lost 3 bases, J lost 3 bases, and 11 bases lay in between. The CDR3 protein is CASSPEFGEETQYF. In DNA, the CDR3 is TGTGCCAGCTCACCCGAATTTGGGGAAGAGACCCAGTACTTC.

This clonotype appeared many times. Mismatch with germline at one junction end may stem from a read error. The rearrangement links TRBV7-9 to TRBJ2-4; tentatively, D is TRBD2 (6 bases). Germline V CDR1 and CDR2: SEHNR, FQNEAQ (reference sequence). This CDR3 has 16 residues. The CDR3 DNA reads as TGTGCCAGCAGCAAGGGACTCGACTTGGCCAAAAACATTCAATACTTC. The encoded protein is CASSKGLDLAKNIQYF.

The table lists this clonotype with many counts. V usage is TRBV18 and J usage is TRBJ1-5; TRBD1 agrees at 7 bases. Germline lookup yields CDR1 KGHSH and CDR2 LQKENI. This CDR3 is 14 amino acids long. Losses at the gene ends were 3 bases for V and 6 bases for J; bases not matched to a gene: 5. The CDR3 region is CASSPTGFGQPQHF. The CDR3 nucleotides read TGTGCCAGCTCACCGACAGGGTTCGGTCAGCCCCAGCATTTT.